This is a list of T cell receptor beta chains from one sample in a study of shared clonotypes between healthy human individuals. Libraries were prepared by immunoSEQ multiplex PCR; TCRdb keeps only in-frame clonotypes and omits some of them. This sample carries some 1.4 million clones, roughly 95% of them seen once, and the ten largest clones take approximately 1.1%. Sequenced: naive CD4+ T cells sorted from blood. The source is a man in his thirties or forties in good health. Both conserved end residues are part of each CDR3. Each record gives: clone size, D gene, V gene, J gene, CDR3 protein, CDR3 DNA. The D gene is left open where the match is weak. For some rows the clone size is stated as once, few or many, or as a class when expanded; others skip it.

abundance: .; d_gene: .; v_gene: TRBV27; j_gene: TRBJ2-7; CDR3aa: CASSLLAAGRFYEQYF; CDR3nt: TGTGCCAGCAGTTTATTGGCCGCGGGTCGGTTCTACGAGCAGTACTTC
abundance: .; d_gene: TRBD2; v_gene: TRBV18; j_gene: TRBJ2-3; CDR3aa: CASSPGLAGLPDTQYF; CDR3nt: TGTGCCAGCTCACCGGGACTAGCGGGATTACCAGATACGCAGTATTTT
abundance: .; d_gene: .; v_gene: TRBV9; j_gene: TRBJ2-7; CDR3aa: CASSPEASLAYEQYF; CDR3nt: TGTGCCAGCAGCCCAGAGGCTAGCTTAGCCTACGAGCAGTACTTC
abundance: .; d_gene: TRBD1; v_gene: TRBV18; j_gene: TRBJ2-1; CDR3aa: CASSRDRGTNEQFF; CDR3nt: TGTGCCAGCTCAAGGGACAGGGGGACCAATGAGCAGTTCTTC
abundance: .; d_gene: TRBD1; v_gene: TRBV25-1; j_gene: TRBJ1-4; CDR3aa: CASSDPRDSLGSEKLFF; CDR3nt: TGTGCCAGCAGTGACCCCCGGGACAGCCTAGGGAGTGAAAAACTGTTTTTT
abundance: .; d_gene: .; v_gene: TRBV5-1; j_gene: TRBJ2-3; CDR3aa: CASSLWALGGPTDTQYF; CDR3nt: TGCGCCAGCAGCCTCTGGGCCCTCGGAGGGCCTACAGATACGCAGTATTTT
abundance: few; d_gene: TRBD1; v_gene: TRBV9; j_gene: TRBJ2-2; CDR3aa: CASSEGTANTGELFF; CDR3nt: TGTGCCAGCAGCGAAGGGACAGCGAACACCGGGGAGCTGTTTTTT
abundance: .; d_gene: TRBD1; v_gene: TRBV6-5; j_gene: TRBJ1-2; CDR3aa: CAGRTGNYGYTF; CDR3nt: TGTGCCGGACGGACAGGGAACTATGGCTACACCTTC
abundance: .; d_gene: .; v_gene: TRBV5-1; j_gene: TRBJ2-7; CDR3aa: CASSLSGSSYEQYF; CDR3nt: TGCGCCAGCAGCTTGTCCGGGAGCTCCTACGAGCAGTACTTC
abundance: .; d_gene: .; v_gene: TRBV29-1; j_gene: TRBJ1-5; CDR3aa: CSVDGQFSNQPQHF; CDR3nt: TGCAGCGTTGATGGTCAGTTTAGCAATCAGCCCCAGCATTTT
abundance: once; d_gene: .; v_gene: TRBV29-1; j_gene: TRBJ1-5; CDR3aa: CSVADMSGSNQPQHF; CDR3nt: TGCAGCGTTGCGGATATGTCCGGTAGCAATCAGCCCCAGCATTTT
abundance: .; d_gene: .; v_gene: TRBV10-2; j_gene: TRBJ1-5; CDR3aa: CASTRQGNQPQHF; CDR3nt: TGCGCCAGCACTCGACAGGGCAATCAGCCCCAGCATTTT
abundance: .; d_gene: .; v_gene: TRBV4-3; j_gene: TRBJ2-3; CDR3aa: CASSQEVLRDTQYF; CDR3nt: TGCGCCAGCAGCCAAGAAGTGCTTCGAGATACGCAGTATTTT
abundance: .; d_gene: .; v_gene: TRBV19; j_gene: TRBJ2-3; CDR3aa: CASRQGLGTDTQYF; CDR3nt: TGTGCCAGTAGACAGGGCCTGGGCACAGATACGCAGTATTTT
abundance: .; d_gene: .; v_gene: TRBV6-1; j_gene: TRBJ1-1; CDR3aa: CASSEGGTEAFF; CDR3nt: TGTGCCAGCAGTGAAGGTGGGACTGAAGCTTTCTTT
abundance: .; d_gene: .; v_gene: TRBV29-1; j_gene: TRBJ2-3; CDR3aa: CSVERVASTDTQYF; CDR3nt: TGCAGCGTTGAGAGGGTAGCTAGCACAGATACGCAGTATTTT
abundance: .; d_gene: .; v_gene: TRBV28; j_gene: TRBJ2-7; CDR3aa: CASSVTTYEQYF; CDR3nt: TGTGCCAGCAGCGTGACTACTTACGAGCAGTACTTC
abundance: .; d_gene: TRBD2; v_gene: TRBV27; j_gene: TRBJ2-7; CDR3aa: CASSLGLAGGMVPYEQYF; CDR3nt: TGTGCCAGCAGTTTAGGACTAGCGGGAGGAATGGTCCCCTACGAGCAGTACTTC
abundance: .; d_gene: .; v_gene: TRBV19; j_gene: TRBJ1-5; CDR3aa: CASSIVRGTSNQPQHF; CDR3nt: TGTGCCAGTAGTATAGTGAGGGGTACGAGCAATCAGCCCCAGCATTTT
abundance: .; d_gene: .; v_gene: TRBV6-6; j_gene: TRBJ2-6; CDR3aa: CASSRGFGANVLTF; CDR3nt: TGTGCCAGCAGTAGGGGATTTGGGGCCAACGTCCTGACTTTC
abundance: .; d_gene: .; v_gene: TRBV2; j_gene: TRBJ1-1; CDR3aa: CASTLEGGNTEAFF; CDR3nt: TGTGCCAGCACCCTAGAAGGTGGAAACACTGAAGCTTTCTTT
abundance: .; d_gene: TRBD2; v_gene: TRBV7-3; j_gene: TRBJ2-7; CDR3aa: CASSFLAAYEQYF; CDR3nt: TGTGCCAGCAGCTTTCTAGCGGCCTACGAGCAGTACTTC
abundance: .; d_gene: .; v_gene: TRBV5-4; j_gene: TRBJ2-7; CDR3aa: CASSHDRTSSYEQYF; CDR3nt: TGTGCCAGCAGCCACGACAGGACGAGCTCCTACGAGCAGTACTTC
abundance: .; d_gene: .; v_gene: TRBV5-6; j_gene: TRBJ1-2; CDR3aa: CASSLGGGQRTNYGYTF; CDR3nt: TGTGCCAGCAGCTTGGGGGGAGGCCAGAGAACTAACTATGGCTACACCTTC
abundance: .; d_gene: .; v_gene: TRBV10-1; j_gene: TRBJ1-3; CDR3aa: CASSESSRGESGNTIYF; CDR3nt: TGCGCCAGCAGTGAGTCGAGCAGGGGAGAATCTGGAAACACCATATATTTT
abundance: .; d_gene: TRBD2; v_gene: TRBV2; j_gene: TRBJ2-2; CDR3aa: CASSEVWREPTGELFF; CDR3nt: TGTGCCAGCAGTGAAGTTTGGCGGGAGCCCACCGGGGAGCTGTTTTTT
abundance: .; d_gene: .; v_gene: TRBV2; j_gene: TRBJ2-5; CDR3aa: CASSEGGTVALSFETQYF; CDR3nt: TGTGCCAGCAGTGAAGGAGGGACTGTTGCCTTGTCCTTCGAGACCCAGTACTTC
abundance: .; d_gene: .; v_gene: TRBV10-3; j_gene: TRBJ1-5; CDR3aa: CAISESLERQPQHF; CDR3nt: TGTGCCATCAGTGAGTCGTTGGAGCGGCAGCCCCAGCATTTT
abundance: .; d_gene: TRBD2; v_gene: TRBV6-5; j_gene: TRBJ2-7; CDR3aa: CASTMTSGIPYEQYF; CDR3nt: TGTGCCAGCACCATGACTAGCGGAATTCCCTACGAGCAGTACTTC
abundance: .; d_gene: TRBD1; v_gene: TRBV15; j_gene: TRBJ1-1; CDR3aa: CAIRAWTGQNTEAFF; CDR3nt: TGTGCCATTCGAGCCTGGACAGGCCAGAACACTGAAGCTTTCTTT
abundance: .; d_gene: .; v_gene: TRBV5-1; j_gene: TRBJ1-1; CDR3aa: CASSLWTAYTEAFF; CDR3nt: TGCGCCAGCAGCTTGTGGACGGCCTACACTGAAGCTTTCTTT
abundance: .; d_gene: .; v_gene: TRBV18; j_gene: TRBJ2-7; CDR3aa: CASSPPGVYEQYF; CDR3nt: TGTGCCAGCTCCCCCCCCGGGGTCTACGAGCAGTACTTC
abundance: .; d_gene: .; v_gene: TRBV5-5; j_gene: TRBJ1-5; CDR3aa: CASSRDGNQPQHF; CDR3nt: TGTGCCAGCTCCCGGGACGGAAATCAGCCCCAGCATTTT
abundance: .; d_gene: .; v_gene: TRBV28; j_gene: TRBJ2-5; CDR3aa: CASSGGLELHPQYF; CDR3nt: TGTGCCAGCAGTGGAGGCTTGGAGCTCCATCCCCAGTACTTC
abundance: .; d_gene: .; v_gene: TRBV5-1; j_gene: TRBJ1-1; CDR3aa: CASSLGGLSEAFF; CDR3nt: TGCGCCAGCAGCTTGGGAGGGCTCTCTGAAGCTTTCTTT
abundance: .; d_gene: .; v_gene: TRBV29-1; j_gene: TRBJ2-1; CDR3aa: CSDLGRLGDEQFF; CDR3nt: TGCAGCGACCTCGGGAGACTCGGGGATGAGCAGTTCTTC
abundance: .; d_gene: TRBD2; v_gene: TRBV28; j_gene: TRBJ2-6; CDR3aa: CASRPRGAGANVLTF; CDR3nt: TGTGCCAGCAGGCCACGGGGGGCTGGGGCCAACGTCCTGACTTTC
abundance: .; d_gene: TRBD1; v_gene: TRBV5-1; j_gene: TRBJ1-3; CDR3aa: CASSWTGSVSDTIYF; CDR3nt: TGCGCCAGCAGCTGGACAGGGTCAGTTTCGGACACCATATATTTT
abundance: .; d_gene: TRBD2; v_gene: TRBV6-1; j_gene: TRBJ2-1; CDR3aa: CASSESWAGVPYNEQFF; CDR3nt: TGTGCCAGCAGTGAAAGTTGGGCGGGAGTCCCCTACAATGAGCAGTTCTTC
abundance: .; d_gene: TRBD2; v_gene: TRBV5-4; j_gene: TRBJ2-5; CDR3aa: CASSLGGAGGLETQYF; CDR3nt: TGTGCCAGCAGCTTGGGCGGAGCGGGAGGGTTAGAGACCCAGTACTTC
abundance: .; d_gene: .; v_gene: TRBV5-5; j_gene: TRBJ1-5; CDR3aa: CASSSTVSNQPQHF; CDR3nt: TGTGCCAGCAGCTCGACAGTTAGCAATCAGCCCCAGCATTTT
abundance: .; d_gene: .; v_gene: TRBV29-1; j_gene: TRBJ1-2; CDR3aa: CSVALARGSGYGYTF; CDR3nt: TGCAGCGTTGCACTAGCCAGGGGATCTGGCTATGGCTACACCTTC
abundance: .; d_gene: TRBD1; v_gene: TRBV5-1; j_gene: TRBJ2-7; CDR3aa: CASSSGTGVSEQYF; CDR3nt: TGCGCCAGCAGCTCCGGGACAGGGGTTTCCGAGCAGTACTTC
abundance: .; d_gene: TRBD2; v_gene: TRBV2; j_gene: TRBJ2-3; CDR3aa: CASSARLAGTDTQYF; CDR3nt: TGTGCCAGCAGTGCGAGACTAGCGGGCACAGATACGCAGTATTTT
abundance: once; d_gene: .; v_gene: TRBV10-1; j_gene: TRBJ2-7; CDR3aa: CASSPRPGRYEQYF; CDR3nt: TGCGCCAGCAGTCCCAGACCTGGAAGATACGAGCAGTACTTC
abundance: .; d_gene: .; v_gene: TRBV7-9; j_gene: TRBJ1-1; CDR3aa: CASSTDIGREAFF; CDR3nt: TGTGCCAGCAGCACCGACATAGGGCGTGAAGCTTTCTTT
abundance: .; d_gene: TRBD1; v_gene: TRBV19; j_gene: TRBJ2-2; CDR3aa: CASSLDRARATGELFF; CDR3nt: TGTGCCAGTAGTCTCGACAGGGCACGAGCAACCGGGGAGCTGTTTTTT
abundance: .; d_gene: .; v_gene: TRBV27; j_gene: TRBJ2-7; CDR3aa: CASSYLRGEQYF; CDR3nt: TGTGCCAGCAGTTACCTCAGGGGCGAGCAGTACTTC